The source of this T cell receptor beta chain is a study of cytomegalovirus exposure and HLA in healthy donors. Study-level information: The same platform was used for the 120 or so validation repertoires as for the approximately 730 first-cohort repertoires, as reported in a later analysis.

The data were produced by immunoSEQ multiplex PCR, yet TCRdb's version contains in-frame clones alone and is incomplete. This sample has under 250,000 clones, with 83% found just once. The CDR3 is made up of 13 amino acids. The ends were cut back, 10 bases at V and 0 bases at J, with 11 bases in the middle. CDR1 is MNHNS, CDR2 SASEGT, per germline. The donors were in the roughly 130-subject validation cohort, distinct from the approximately 730-subject first cohort. Sequenced input: PBMCs. The genes are TRBV6-1 and TRBJ2-3; D gene ambiguous. The sequence was obtained from a young woman in good health and CMV-seronegative. CDR3 amino acids: CAILEGSTDTQYF. In nucleotides, the CDR3 is TGTGCCATCTTGGAAGGGAGCACAGATACGCAGTATTTT.